This is a list of T cell receptor beta chains from one sample in a study of blood T cell repertoires in COVID-19. Measured with immunoSEQ multiplex PCR; TCRdb has only the in-frame clones, and not every one. The data hold over 120,000 clones, with roughly three quarters observed a single time. The sequenced material came from peripheral blood. These receptors came from a woman in her sixties or seventies with COVID-19, enrolled during active disease. Both conserved end residues are part of each CDR3. The order of the fields is clone size, V gene, J gene, D gene, CDR3 protein, CDR3 DNA. D genes are given only for firm matches. A clone size is listed for some rows: how often the clone was seen (once, few, many), or a class if it is expanded.

>-|TRBV18|TRBJ2-3|TRBD2
CASSPMSVGTSGVGTQYF
TGTGCCAGCTCCCCCATGAGCGTCGGGACTAGCGGCGTTGGTACGCAGTATTTT
>-|TRBV30|TRBJ1-5|-
CAWSKFGPGNQPQHF
TGTGCCTGGAGTAAGTTCGGTCCTGGCAATCAGCCCCAGCATTTT
>-|TRBV11-2|TRBJ1-1|-
CASSSARGNTEAFF
TGTGCCAGCAGCTCTGCCAGGGGGAACACTGAAGCTTTCTTT
>-|TRBV12-5|TRBJ2-2|TRBD1
CASLGGTGGTGELFF
TGTGCTAGTCTGGGCGGGACAGGGGGAACCGGGGAGCTGTTTTTT
>-|TRBV2|TRBJ2-1|TRBD2
CASSEPGLAFNEQFF
TGTGCCAGCAGCGAGCCGGGACTAGCATTCAATGAGCAGTTCTTC
>-|TRBV30|TRBJ2-7|TRBD2
CAWSVRGGGAFYEQYF
TGTGCCTGGAGTGTACGGGGCGGGGGGGCCTTCTACGAGCAGTACTTC
>once|TRBV2|TRBJ1-4|TRBD1
CASSRDSEKLFF
TGTGCCAGCAGCCGGGACAGCGAAAAACTGTTTTTT
>-|TRBV19|TRBJ2-2|-
CASSWASGELFF
TGTGCCAGTAGTTGGGCGTCCGGGGAGCTGTTTTTT
>-|TRBV7-2|TRBJ1-2|-
CASSLGDRPGGYTF
TGTGCCAGCAGCTTAGGCGACCGCCCGGGGGGCTACACCTTC
>few|TRBV6-1|TRBJ1-1|-
CASSESQNTEAFF
TGTGCCAGCAGTGAATCCCAGAACACTGAAGCTTTCTTT
>-|TRBV28|TRBJ1-5|TRBD1
CASSYTGGQPQHF
TGTGCCAGCAGTTACACAGGGGGTCAGCCCCAGCATTTT
>-|TRBV10-3|TRBJ2-3|TRBD2
CAVRPSGERTDTQYF
TGTGCCGTGAGGCCTAGCGGGGAGCGCACAGATACGCAGTATTTT
>-|TRBV12-3/TRBV12-4|TRBJ1-2|-
CASSLAPGSGYTF
TGTGCCAGCAGTTTAGCCCCAGGCTCTGGCTACACCTTC
>-|TRBV5-6|TRBJ2-2|TRBD1
CASSLRTGRTGELFF
TGTGCCAGCAGCTTACGGACAGGGCGGACCGGGGAGCTGTTTTTT
>-|TRBV2|TRBJ2-3|-
CASSEDPGESTDTQYF
TGTGCCAGCAGTGAAGACCCGGGGGAGAGCACAGATACGCAGTATTTT
>-|TRBV4-1|TRBJ2-5|-
CASSQVPTYQETQYF
TGCGCCAGCAGCCAAGTCCCCACTTACCAAGAGACCCAGTACTTC
>-|TRBV5-1|TRBJ2-4|-
CASSLTGLADIQYF
TGCGCCAGCAGCTTGACAGGGTTGGCGGACATTCAGTACTTC
>few|TRBV6-5|TRBJ1-6|-
CASTTGGGRNSPLHF
TGTGCCAGCACCACCGGGGGGGGGCGGAATTCACCCCTCCACTTT
>-|TRBV28|TRBJ2-3|TRBD1
CASSLLTGTDTQYF
TGTGCCAGCAGTTTATTGACAGGGACAGATACGCAGTATTTT
>-|TRBV25-1|TRBJ2-7|-
CASSEVGGGYEQYF
TGTGCCAGCAGTGAAGTAGGGGGAGGGTACGAGCAGTACTTC
>-|TRBV24-1|TRBJ2-1|-
CATSGGGPNEQFF
TGTGCCACCAGTGGTGGAGGGCCCAATGAGCAGTTCTTC
>once|TRBV15|TRBJ2-3|-
CATSSGTLTDTQYF
TGTGCCACCAGCTCCGGGACATTGACAGATACGCAGTATTTT
>-|TRBV5-4|TRBJ2-5|-
CASSLGGTQETQYF
TGTGCCAGCAGCCTCGGGGGAACCCAAGAGACCCAGTACTTC
>-|TRBV20-1|TRBJ2-2|TRBD2
CSASWLAGHTGELFF
TGCAGTGCTAGTTGGCTAGCGGGTCATACCGGGGAGCTGTTTTTT
>few|TRBV6-4|TRBJ1-1|TRBD1
CASSVERDRGEAFF
TGTGCCAGCAGTGTCGAGCGGGACAGGGGAGAAGCTTTCTTT
>-|TRBV19|TRBJ2-5|TRBD2
CASSKLADQETQYF
TGTGCCAGTAGTAAACTAGCGGACCAAGAGACCCAGTACTTC
>-|TRBV7-9|TRBJ2-6|-
CASSLGGVAGANVLTF
TGTGCCAGCAGCTTAGGCGGGGTGGCTGGGGCCAACGTCCTGACTTTC
>-|TRBV7-6|TRBJ2-2|-
CASSLVGGGGVNTGELFF
TGTGCCAGCAGCTTAGTTGGCGGGGGCGGCGTAAACACCGGGGAGCTGTTTTTT
>-|TRBV28|TRBJ2-7|TRBD1
CASSSRLTGVYEQYF
TGTGCCAGCAGTTCCCGTCTTACAGGGGTGTACGAGCAGTACTTC
>few|TRBV4-1|TRBJ1-5|-
CASFTGSPYSNQPQHF
TGCGCCAGCTTTACAGGGTCTCCTTATAGCAATCAGCCCCAGCATTTT
>-|TRBV30|TRBJ1-2|TRBD1
CAWSVAGGTGYTF
TGTGCCTGGAGTGTAGCAGGGGGCACAGGCTACACCTTC
>-|TRBV3-1/TRBV3-2|TRBJ1-4|-
CASSLTGGVTNEKLFF
TGTGCCAGCAGCCTTACTGGGGGGGTGACTAATGAAAAACTGTTTTTT
>-|TRBV7-2|TRBJ2-2|-
CASSLQLGQTGELFF
TGTGCCAGCAGCTTACAACTCGGACAGACCGGGGAGCTGTTTTTT
>-|TRBV7-3|TRBJ2-5|TRBD2
CASSGGLAGSETQYF
TGTGCCAGCAGCGGTGGACTAGCGGGGTCAGAGACCCAGTACTTC
>-|TRBV10-3|TRBJ1-2|TRBD1
CAISDSGGDNYGYTF
TGTGCCATCAGTGATTCAGGGGGCGATAACTATGGCTACACCTTC
>-|TRBV5-1|TRBJ1-1|-
CASSLGAAEEAFF
TGCGCCAGCAGCTTGGGGGCAGCCGAAGAAGCTTTCTTT
>few|TRBV10-1|TRBJ1-5|-
CASSWEGVRNQPQHF
TGCGCCAGCAGTTGGGAAGGGGTCCGAAATCAGCCCCAGCATTTT
>few|TRBV6-5|TRBJ2-2|-
CASSYSAGKDTGELFF
TGTGCCAGCAGTTACTCGGCCGGGAAGGACACCGGGGAGCTGTTTTTT
>-|TRBV7-2|TRBJ1-5|TRBD1
CASSLYGTGPYQPQHF
TGTGCCAGCAGCTTATACGGGACAGGGCCTTATCAGCCCCAGCATTTT
>once|TRBV10-3|TRBJ2-1|TRBD1
CAIGQQGSEQFF
TGTGCCATCGGGCAACAGGGGTCTGAGCAGTTCTTC
>-|TRBV19|TRBJ1-2|-
CASKQRVNYGYTF
TGTGCCAGTAAACAGAGAGTTAACTATGGCTACACCTTC
>-|TRBV28|TRBJ1-2|-
CASSPPRENAGYTF
TGTGCCAGCAGTCCACCTAGGGAGAATGCTGGCTACACCTTC
>few|TRBV7-9|TRBJ2-2|-
CASSLEGSTGELFF
TGTGCCAGCAGCTTGGAGGGTAGCACCGGGGAGCTGTTTTTT
>-|TRBV5-4|TRBJ2-5|TRBD2
CASSWGAGGAGKTQYF
TGTGCCAGCAGCTGGGGTGCCGGGGGGGCCGGGAAGACCCAGTACTTC
>few|TRBV30|TRBJ1-6|-
CAWSSSSYNSPLHF
TGTGCCTGGAGTTCGAGCTCCTATAATTCACCCCTCCACTTT
>once|TRBV9|TRBJ1-1|TRBD1
CASSPTTGDFNTEAFF
TGTGCCAGCAGCCCCACGACAGGGGACTTCAACACTGAAGCTTTCTTT
>-|TRBV5-1|TRBJ1-3|-
CASSHRAGNTIYF
TGCGCCAGCAGCCACAGGGCTGGAAACACCATATATTTT
>-|TRBV6-5|TRBJ1-1|-
CASSSTANTEAFF
TGTGCCAGCAGTTCCACTGCGAACACTGAAGCTTTCTTT
>-|TRBV19|TRBJ1-4|TRBD1
CASSILGQGDEKLFF
TGTGCCAGTAGTATCCTAGGACAGGGCGATGAAAAACTGTTTTTT
>-|TRBV15|TRBJ2-2|TRBD2
CATREWGEGTGELFF
TGTGCCACCAGGGAGTGGGGGGAGGGGACCGGGGAGCTGTTTTTT
>-|TRBV20-1|TRBJ2-7|TRBD2
CSASPLAGGFYEQYF
TGCAGTGCTAGTCCACTAGCGGGGGGATTCTACGAGCAGTACTTC
>many|TRBV23-1|TRBJ2-7|TRBD1
CASSPWDSHEQYF
TGCGCCAGCAGTCCGTGGGACAGCCACGAGCAGTACTTC
>-|TRBV27|TRBJ1-6|TRBD1
CASSPGQGGRPWGSPLHF
TGTGCCAGCAGTCCTGGACAGGGCGGTCGGCCGTGGGGGTCACCCCTCCACTTT
>-|TRBV5-1|TRBJ1-2|-
CASSSVHGPGVYGYTF
TGCGCCAGCAGCTCGGTGCACGGACCAGGGGTCTATGGCTACACCTTC
>-|TRBV5-1|TRBJ2-7|-
CASSPPLDSSYEQYF
TGCGCCAGCAGCCCGCCCCTGGACAGTTCCTACGAGCAGTACTTC
>few|TRBV12-3/TRBV12-4|TRBJ1-4|-
CASRDSPNEKLFF
TGTGCCAGCAGGGACAGCCCGAATGAAAAACTGTTTTTT
>-|TRBV4-1|TRBJ1-5|TRBD1
CASSQAGTANQPQHF
TGCGCCAGCAGCCAGGCCGGGACAGCCAATCAGCCCCAGCATTTT
>-|TRBV2|TRBJ2-1|TRBD2
CASRAPNSGGISYNEQFF
TGTGCCAGCAGAGCGCCAAATAGCGGGGGCATCTCCTACAATGAGCAGTTCTTC
>-|TRBV6-5|TRBJ1-4|-
CASSYSGGARNEKLFF
TGTGCCAGCAGTTACTCTGGCGGCGCCCGTAATGAAAAACTGTTTTTT
>-|TRBV18|TRBJ2-1|TRBD1
CASSPGQDNEQFF
TGTGCCAGCTCACCAGGACAGGACAATGAGCAGTTCTTC